This TCR beta chain came from a study of blood T cells in healthy people across ages. General study findings and limits: Relative to aged donors, long-lived donors carried more naive CD4+ cells and displayed higher diversity.

Note on this clonotype: As yet, its antigen is unknown.

Primed by a sample-barcoded 5' primer and a J-beta primer mix, a second PCR proceeded for roughly 7 to 12 cycles. TCRdb ran MiXCR on the 5' RACE reads and lists one entry per CDR3 protein. The sample holds roughly 1,300,000 distinct CDR3 sequences, approximately 59% seen once. Material for sequencing was blood. This receptor was obtained from a man between 18 and 35 years old in good health.

DNA of the CDR3: TGTGCCAGCAGCTTATACGGGGGGAACGTATACGAGCAGTACTTC. Protein: CASSLYGGNVYEQYF. This chain connects TRBV11-2 to TRBJ2-7; 7 positions agree with TRBD2. CDR1 and CDR2 from the germline V gene are SGHAT and FQNNGV. J gave up 4 bases and V 2 bases, and 8 bases lay outside the gene matches. CDR3 length: 15 amino acids.